The rows below give T cell receptor beta chains drawn from one sample of a study of neoadjuvant anti-PD-1 for oral cavity cancer. Produced via immunoSEQ multiplex PCR; TCRdb's table is partial and in-frame only. Among about 13,000 clones listed, about two thirds were seen once. The sample consisted of PBMCs, taken after nivolumab (anti-PD-1) treatment. The receptors were sampled from a person between 40 and 79 years old with oral cavity squamous cell carcinoma. The CDR3 runs from the conserved cysteine through the conserved F or W. Each record gives: D gene, J gene, clone size, V gene, CDR3 DNA, CDR3 protein. D genes are given only for firm matches. Not all rows give a size; the values are once, few, many and, for expanded clones, a class.

d_call: TRBD2; j_call: TRBJ2-7; clone_size: few; v_call: TRBV7-3; cdr3_nt: TGTGCCAGCAGCCCCGGGACTAGCGGGAGTGCTTACGAGCAGTACTTC; cdr3_aa: CASSPGTSGSAYEQYF
d_call: NA; j_call: TRBJ2-3; clone_size: NA; v_call: TRBV6-1; cdr3_nt: TGTGCCAGCAGGATGGATACGCAGTATTTT; cdr3_aa: CASRMDTQYF
d_call: NA; j_call: TRBJ2-4; clone_size: NA; v_call: TRBV29-1; cdr3_nt: TGCAGCGTTGAGAGAGCCGGGAGCCAAAACATTCAGTACTTC; cdr3_aa: CSVERAGSQNIQYF
d_call: NA; j_call: TRBJ2-7; clone_size: NA; v_call: TRBV28; cdr3_nt: TGTGCCAGCAGCCCCGGGACGTTACCCTACGAGCAGTACTTC; cdr3_aa: CASSPGTLPYEQYF
d_call: TRBD1; j_call: TRBJ2-2; clone_size: NA; v_call: TRBV19; cdr3_nt: TGTGCCAGTAGACTGGGACAGGGGAACACCGGGGAGCTGTTTTTT; cdr3_aa: CASRLGQGNTGELFF
d_call: NA; j_call: TRBJ1-5; clone_size: NA; v_call: TRBV19; cdr3_nt: TGTGCCAGTAGTACAATTGGTAGCAATCAGCCCCAGCATTTT; cdr3_aa: CASSTIGSNQPQHF
d_call: TRBD1; j_call: TRBJ1-5; clone_size: NA; v_call: TRBV19; cdr3_nt: TGTGCCAGTAGCACCGGGACAGGGGAACTTAATCAGCCCCAGCATTTT; cdr3_aa: CASSTGTGELNQPQHF
d_call: NA; j_call: TRBJ1-4; clone_size: NA; v_call: TRBV5-1; cdr3_nt: TGCGCCAGCAGCCCCTGGATAGGCCAAAAACTGTTTTTT; cdr3_aa: CASSPWIGQKLFF
d_call: NA; j_call: TRBJ1-1; clone_size: NA; v_call: TRBV7-8; cdr3_nt: TGTGCCAGCAGCTTAGAACAAGGTTATGAAGCTTTCTTT; cdr3_aa: CASSLEQGYEAFF
d_call: TRBD1; j_call: TRBJ2-1; clone_size: NA; v_call: TRBV28; cdr3_nt: TGTGCCAGCAGTTTTGGGACAGTAGCTTGGCAGTTCTTC; cdr3_aa: CASSFGTVAWQFF
d_call: NA; j_call: TRBJ1-5; clone_size: few; v_call: TRBV7-2; cdr3_nt: TGTGCCAGCAGCTCTGGGACCGCCGCTAATCAGCCCCAGCATTTT; cdr3_aa: CASSSGTAANQPQHF
d_call: TRBD1; j_call: TRBJ2-5; clone_size: NA; v_call: TRBV29-1; cdr3_nt: TGCAGCGTTGATCCGCAGGGGGCAGAGACCCAGTACTTC; cdr3_aa: CSVDPQGAETQYF